These 18 T cell receptor beta chains came from one sample sequenced in a study of siplizumab effects on memory and regulatory T cells. The method was immunoSEQ multiplex PCR; TCRdb's version includes in-frame clones alone and lacks a portion of them. There are 70,000 to 95,000 clones in the sample; 93% occur only once, and 5.5% to 7.5% lies in the top ten. Material for sequencing was CD8+ T cells sorted from blood. The receptors were gathered from a human donor in good health.

J is TRBJ1-1 and V is TRBV2, with D tentatively TRBD1 (5 bases). The germline V gene has CDR1 SNHLY and CDR2 FYNNEI. Trimming removed 6 bases at V and 5 bases at J, with 13 bases between. This CDR3 contains 13 residues. DNA for the CDR3: TGTGCCAGCAGCATGGGGGGGAAGACTGAAGCTTTCTTT. It translates to CASSMGGKTEAFF. The full variable domain, with the rest looked up from reference TRBV2 and TRBJ1-1, is EPEVTQTPSHQVTQMGQEVILRCVPISNHLYFYWYRQILGQKVEFLVSFYNNEISEKSEIFDDQFSVERPDGSNFTLKIRSTKLEDSAMYFCASSMGGKTEAFFGQGTRLTVV.

The chain combines TRBV5-8 with TRBJ2-1; D call uncertain. This CDR3 region has 14 residues. Germline V gives CDR1 SGHTS, CDR2 YDEGEE. The V gene lost 1 base and the J gene lost 7 bases, with 12 bases spanning the gap. The chain's CDR3 is CASSLRGFPNEQFF. The CDR3 DNA sequence: TGTGCCAGCAGCTTGCGAGGTTTTCCGAATGAGCAGTTCTTC.

This chain uses TRBV6-5 with TRBJ2-2; D ambiguous. From germline, CDR1 is MNHEY and CDR2 SVGAGI. Trimming left V 5 bases short and J 7 bases short, with 11 bases between. The CDR3 is 13 residues long. Written as DNA, the CDR3 is TGTGCCAGCAGTGAAACCCAAGTCGGGGAGCTGTTTTTT. This codes for CASSETQVGELFF.

A single count supports this clone. V is TRBV27 and J is TRBJ2-1; maybe TRBD2 (5 bases). Germline loops: CDR1 MNHEY, CDR2 SMNVEV (reference sequence). V was shortened by 0 bases and J by 3 bases, with 6 bases between the two germline ends. The length of the CDR3 is 14 residues. The CDR3 DNA follows: TGTGCCAGCAGTTTATCGGGAGACTACAATGAGCAGTTCTTC. Residues: CASSLSGDYNEQFF.

This chain joins TRBV19 and TRBJ2-1; 11 bases align to TRBD2. CDR1 and CDR2 (germline): LNHDA, SQIVND (reference sequence). The ends lost 0 bases at V and 3 bases at J; junction bases unmatched: 7. This CDR3 spans 18 amino acids. CDR3 DNA sequence: TGTGCCAGTAGTATAGATCCTCCCACTAGCGGGAGCTACAATGAGCAGTTCTTC. Protein product: CASSIDPPTSGSYNEQFF.

J is TRBJ2-2 and V is TRBV29-1, with TRBD1 identical over 9 bases. The CDR3 totals 15 residues. Germline lookup yields CDR1 SQVTM and CDR2 ANQGSEA. V lost 1 base to trimming and J lost 5 bases; unmatched junction nucleotides: 5. In DNA, the CDR3 is TGCAGCGTTGAAGGCAGGACAGGGGTGACCGGGGAGCTGTTTTTT. Its protein product is CSVEGRTGVTGELFF.

V gene TRBV18 combines with J gene TRBJ2-5; the D is unclear. The CDR3 extends over 13 amino acids. V lost 0 bases and J 3 bases, leaving 5 bases between the germline ends. Germline V lookup: CDR1 KGHSH, CDR2 LQKENI. Here the CDR3 reads CASSPPLEETQYF. CDR3 DNA sequence: TGTGCCAGCTCACCACCGTTAGAAGAGACCCAGTACTTC. The entire variable domain, with the rest obtained from reference TRBV18 and TRBJ2-5, is as follows: NAGVMQNPRHLVRRRGQEARLRCSPMKGHSHVYWYRQLPEEGLKFMVYLQKENIIDESGMPKERFSAEFPKEGPSILRIQQVVRGDSAAYFCASSPPLEETQYFGPGTRLLVL.

The chain couples TRBV11-2 to TRBJ1-2; 8 bases are shared with TRBD1. Looked up from germline, CDR1 is SGHAT and CDR2 is FQNNGV. With V trimmed by 1 base and J by 12 bases, 10 bases remained unmatched. The CDR3 covers 14 residues. DNA for the CDR3: TGTGCCAGCAGCTTAGTTGGGACAGGATATGATGACACCTTC. Translating gives CASSLVGTGYDDTF. The full variable domain, with the rest looked up from reference TRBV11-2 and TRBJ1-2, is EAGVAQSPRYKIIEKRQSVAFWCNPISGHATLYWYQQILGQGPKLLIQFQNNGVVDDSQLPKDRFSAERLKGVDSTLKIQPAKLEDSAVYLCASSLVGTGYDDTFGSGTRLTVV.

This clone was recorded once. This chain links TRBV10-3 with TRBJ2-1; no definite D call. The CDR3 extends over 15 amino acids. Germline lookup yields CDR1 ENHRY and CDR2 SYGVKD. Trimming left V 4 bases short and J 4 bases short, with 14 bases between. CDR3 DNA: TGTGCCATCAGTGTTCCGGCGCAAACATACAATGAGCAGTTCTTC. Translation: CAISVPAQTYNEQFF.

The rearrangement links TRBV4-2 to TRBJ2-1, with a possible D match to TRBD2 (6 bases). CDR3 length: 17 residues. The germline V gene has CDR1 LGHNA and CDR2 YNFKEQ. The germline V and J ends were trimmed by 0 bases and 6 bases, with 18 bases remaining between them. CDR3 coding DNA: TGTGCCAGCAGCCAAGATCGGAGTAGCGGAGCTCCCAATGAGCAGTTCTTC. Amino acids: CASSQDRSSGAPNEQFF.

The CDR3: CASSFGLAGASNEQFF. CDR3 nucleotide sequence: TGTGCCAGCAGCTTCGGACTAGCGGGAGCGTCGAATGAGCAGTTCTTC. The V call is TRBV7-2, the J call TRBJ2-1; 13 nucleotides align to TRBD2. The CDR3 covers 16 residues. The V segment lost 3 bases and the J segment 7 bases; nucleotides outside the gene matches: 6. From germline, CDR1 is SGHTA and CDR2 FQGNSA.

V is TRBV30 and J is TRBJ2-1; 8 positions match TRBD2. Germline CDR1 reads GTSNPN; CDR2 reads SVGIG (reference sequence). The CDR3 consists of 12 residues. Losses at the gene ends were 1 base for V and 8 bases for J; bases not matched to a gene: 1. As DNA, the CDR3 is TGTGCCTGGAGTGCTAGCGGGCATGAGCAGTTCTTC. This codes for CAWSASGHEQFF.

The chain recombines TRBV2 with TRBJ2-1, with TRBD1 matching 11 bases. Trimming at V came to 10 bases and at J to 4 bases, leaving 9 bases not matched to a gene. CDR1 and CDR2 (germline): SNHLY, FYNNEI. CDR3 size: 15 residues. CDR3 in amino acids: CATERGQGVYNEQFF. The CDR3 region has the DNA TGTGCCACCGAACGGGGACAGGGGGTTTACAATGAGCAGTTCTTC. Full variable domain (remainder filled in from reference TRBV2 and TRBJ2-1): EPEVTQTPSHQVTQMGQEVILRCVPISNHLYFYWYRQILGQKVEFLVSFYNNEISEKSEIFDDQFSVERPDGSNFTLKIRSTKLEDSAMYFCATERGQGVYNEQFFGPGTRLTVL.

This chain joins TRBV11-2 and TRBJ1-2, with D uncertain. The germline gives CDR1 SGHAT, CDR2 FQNNGV. The ends were cut back, 5 bases at V and 2 bases at J, with 9 bases in the middle. The length of the CDR3 is 13 residues. CDR3 bases: TGTGCCAGCAGCGGACCGTCGAACTATGGCTACACCTTC. Its translation: CASSGPSNYGYTF.

The chain combines TRBV5-5 with TRBJ1-1; 9 bases fit TRBD1. Germline CDR1 and CDR2: SGHKS and YYEKEE (reference sequence). V shed 3 bases and J 8 bases; nucleotides not matched to a gene: 2. The CDR3 sequence is 12 residues long. The CDR3, as DNA: TGTGCCAGCAGCTGGGGGACAGGGGAAGCTTTCTTT. It is translated as CASSWGTGEAFF. The full variable domain, rest sourced from reference TRBV5-5 and TRBJ1-1, is DAGVTQSPTHLIKTRGQQVTLRCSPISGHKSVSWYQQVLGQGPQFIFQYYEKEERGRGNFPDRFSARQFPNYSSELNVNALLLGDSALYLCASSWGTGEAFFGQGTRLTVV.

The V call is TRBV6-1, the J call TRBJ2-7; 9 nucleotides align to TRBD1. V shed 4 bases, J shed 4 bases, and the junction held 8 bases outside the gene matches. The germline V gene has CDR1 MNHNS and CDR2 SASEGT. This CDR3 contains 15 residues. Here the CDR3 DNA reads TGTGCCAGCAGTGCCCCGGGACAGGGTATTTACGAGCAGTACTTC. Its translation: CASSAPGQGIYEQYF.

CDR3 protein: CASSFGGVGTNEKLFF. The DNA for the CDR3 is TGCGCCAGCAGCTTCGGTGGGGTTGGGACTAATGAAAAACTGTTTTTT. The chain employs TRBV5-1 and TRBJ1-4, with unresolved D. Germline V lookup: CDR1 SGHRS, CDR2 YFSETQ. The CDR3 runs to 16 residues. The ends were cut back, 2 bases at V and 2 bases at J, with 13 bases in the middle.

The table lists this clone with a count of one. The chain joins TRBV15 to TRBJ1-4, with a possible D match to TRBD1 (6 bases). The V end was cut by 1 base, the J end by 5 bases, with 11 bases between. This CDR3 contains 15 residues. CDR1 LNHNV and CDR2 YYDKDF come from the germline V gene (reference sequence). CDR3 sequence: CATSRARGLNEKLFF. In DNA, the CDR3 is TGTGCCACCAGCAGAGCAAGGGGGTTGAATGAAAAACTGTTTTTT.